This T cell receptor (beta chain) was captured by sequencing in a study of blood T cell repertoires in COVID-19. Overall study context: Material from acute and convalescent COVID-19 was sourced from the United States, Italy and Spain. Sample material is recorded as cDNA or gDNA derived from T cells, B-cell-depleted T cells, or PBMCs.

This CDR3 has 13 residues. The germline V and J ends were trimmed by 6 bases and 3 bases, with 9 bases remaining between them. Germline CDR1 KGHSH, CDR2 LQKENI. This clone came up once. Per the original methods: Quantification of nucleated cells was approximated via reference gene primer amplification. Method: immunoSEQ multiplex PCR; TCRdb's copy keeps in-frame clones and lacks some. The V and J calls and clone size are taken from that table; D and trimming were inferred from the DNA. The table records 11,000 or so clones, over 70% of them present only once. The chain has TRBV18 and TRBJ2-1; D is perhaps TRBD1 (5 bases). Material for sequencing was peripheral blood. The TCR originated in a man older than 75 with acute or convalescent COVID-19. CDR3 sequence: CASSVGHYNEQFF. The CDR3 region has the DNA TGTGCCAGCTCGGTGGGGCACTACAATGAGCAGTTCTTC. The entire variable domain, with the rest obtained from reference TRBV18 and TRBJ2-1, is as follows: NAGVMQNPRHLVRRRGQEARLRCSPMKGHSHVYWYRQLPEEGLKFMVYLQKENIIDESGMPKERFSAEFPKEGPSILRIQQVVRGDSAAYFCASSVGHYNEQFFGPGTRLTVL.